These T cell receptor beta chains were read from a single sample in a study of human T cells and chemical hapten exposure. Each CDR3 protein is one row after TCRdb ran MiXCR on the RACE reads. The sample has 110,000 or so distinct CDR3 sequences, 9% to 9.5% seen once; the top ten hold 3.1%. The sample in question was whole blood, obtained in connection with sensitization to the hapten diphenylcyclopropenone (DPC). These TCRs come from a woman aged 35 to 49 with alopecia areata. Some clones in this sample may be carry-over from other donors' samples. Each CDR3 is given with its conserved first and last residue. A D gene is named only where the DNA matches it firmly. Clone sizes are given selectively: once, few, many, or a class where the clone is expanded.

CDR3nt: TGTGCCAGCAGTACCTATAACTCTGGGGCCAACGTCCTGACTTTC
CDR3aa: CASSTYNSGANVLTF
d_gene: NA
j_gene: TRBJ2-6
v_gene: TRBV27
abundance: many

CDR3nt: TGTGCCAGCAGCAAAAGGGGAAGGGAAGGGCAAGAGACCCAGTACTTC
CDR3aa: CASSKRGREGQETQYF
d_gene: NA
j_gene: TRBJ2-5
v_gene: TRBV21-1
abundance: NA

CDR3nt: TGTGCCAGGGCAGTCCCCTACGAGCAGTACTTC
CDR3aa: CARAVPYEQYF
d_gene: NA
j_gene: TRBJ2-7
v_gene: TRBV6-5
abundance: NA

CDR3nt: TGTGCCAGCAGTAGACAGAGTCAATCAACTAGCACAGATACGCAGTATTTT
CDR3aa: CASSRQSQSTSTDTQYF
d_gene: NA
j_gene: TRBJ2-3
v_gene: TRBV6-6
abundance: few

CDR3nt: TGTGCCTGGAGTTGGGGGGCGCAGGGAACGGAGACCCAGTACTTC
CDR3aa: CAWSWGAQGTETQYF
d_gene: NA
j_gene: TRBJ2-5
v_gene: TRBV30
abundance: many

CDR3nt: TGTGCCAGCAGCGCCACGCGGGGTAGCGAGCAGTACTTC
CDR3aa: CASSATRGSEQYF
d_gene: NA
j_gene: TRBJ2-7
v_gene: TRBV9
abundance: few

CDR3nt: TGTGCCATCAGTGAGTCGTTCGCAGGGGGGATCAATCAGCCCCAGCATTTT
CDR3aa: CAISESFAGGINQPQHF
d_gene: TRBD1
j_gene: TRBJ1-5
v_gene: TRBV10-3
abundance: few

CDR3nt: TGTGCCAGCAGTACCCCCGGGGGACTTGGCTACACCTTC
CDR3aa: CASSTPGGLGYTF
d_gene: NA
j_gene: TRBJ1-2
v_gene: TRBV6-5
abundance: NA

CDR3nt: TGTGCCAGCAGCCGCTCGTCCTTCCGGGAGCTGTTTTTT
CDR3aa: CASSRSSFRELFF
d_gene: NA
j_gene: TRBJ2-2
v_gene: TRBV7-9
abundance: NA

CDR3nt: TGTGCCAGCAGGTGGACAGGGGGAGGACACAATGAGCAGTTCTTC
CDR3aa: CASRWTGGGHNEQFF
d_gene: TRBD1
j_gene: TRBJ2-1
v_gene: TRBV11-2
abundance: many

CDR3nt: TGCGCCAGCAGTGCTTACCTCACAGATACGCAGTATTTT
CDR3aa: CASSAYLTDTQYF
d_gene: NA
j_gene: TRBJ2-3
v_gene: TRBV10-2
abundance: few

CDR3nt: TGCGCCAGCAGTAAAAGACAAGCAGGGGCCGGTGAAGCTTTCTTT
CDR3aa: CASSKRQAGAGEAFF
d_gene: NA
j_gene: TRBJ1-1
v_gene: TRBV10-2
abundance: many

CDR3nt: TGCAGTGCTATAACGGGGGATTATGGTTACACCTTC
CDR3aa: CSAITGDYGYTF
d_gene: NA
j_gene: TRBJ1-2
v_gene: TRBV20-1
abundance: many

CDR3nt: TGTGCCAGCAGCTTAACGGCGGGGGCAGCCCTTTACACTGAAGCTTTCTTT
CDR3aa: CASSLTAGAALYTEAFF
d_gene: NA
j_gene: TRBJ1-1
v_gene: TRBV7-2
abundance: many

CDR3nt: TGTGCCAGCAGTTCCACCGCAGGGGGCTTATATACGCAGTATTTT
CDR3aa: CASSSTAGGLYTQYF
d_gene: TRBD1
j_gene: TRBJ2-3
v_gene: TRBV28
abundance: NA

CDR3nt: TGCAGTGCTAGGGGTCCGGGACTAGCGGGGGTAGATACGCAGTATTTT
CDR3aa: CSARGPGLAGVDTQYF
d_gene: TRBD2
j_gene: TRBJ2-3
v_gene: TRBV20-1
abundance: few

CDR3nt: TGTGCCAGCAGTTTATGGGGCATGTGGGATGGCGATGGTGAAGCTTTCTTT
CDR3aa: CASSLWGMWDGDGEAFF
d_gene: NA
j_gene: TRBJ1-1
v_gene: TRBV12-3/TRBV12-4
abundance: many

CDR3nt: TGTGCCAGCAGCCAGACAGGGGGAAAAGGCTACACCTTC
CDR3aa: CASSQTGGKGYTF
d_gene: TRBD1
j_gene: TRBJ1-2
v_gene: TRBV7-9
abundance: many

CDR3nt: TGTGCCAGCAGCTTGGGGCCGCAGGGCCGTAAAGAGACCCAGTACTTC
CDR3aa: CASSLGPQGRKETQYF
d_gene: NA
j_gene: TRBJ2-5
v_gene: TRBV5-8
abundance: few

CDR3nt: TGTGCCAGCAGTGTTTACAGGGATTACTATGGCTACACCTTC
CDR3aa: CASSVYRDYYGYTF
d_gene: NA
j_gene: TRBJ1-2
v_gene: TRBV2
abundance: many

CDR3nt: TGTGCCAGCAGCTTCCTGGGGTCTGGGGCCAACGTCCTGACTTTC
CDR3aa: CASSFLGSGANVLTF
d_gene: NA
j_gene: TRBJ2-6
v_gene: TRBV28
abundance: NA

CDR3nt: TGTGCCAGCAGCCAGGAGAGGGAGCAGTACTTC
CDR3aa: CASSQEREQYF
d_gene: NA
j_gene: TRBJ2-7
v_gene: TRBV13
abundance: NA

CDR3nt: TGTGCCAGCAGTCAGTTCCGGGACGGCACCTACGAGCAGTACTTC
CDR3aa: CASSQFRDGTYEQYF
d_gene: NA
j_gene: TRBJ2-7
v_gene: TRBV28
abundance: few

CDR3nt: TGTGCCAGCAGCTTTGGAGCGGGGCGGCAAGATACGCAGTATTTT
CDR3aa: CASSFGAGRQDTQYF
d_gene: TRBD2
j_gene: TRBJ2-3
v_gene: TRBV7-9
abundance: many

CDR3nt: TGTGCCAGCAGCCCCCCCGGCGTCGGAGCTAACTATGGCTACACCTTC
CDR3aa: CASSPPGVGANYGYTF
d_gene: NA
j_gene: TRBJ1-2
v_gene: TRBV9
abundance: many

CDR3nt: TGTGCCACCAGTGATGGAAGGAACACTGAAGCTTTCTTT
CDR3aa: CATSDGRNTEAFF
d_gene: NA
j_gene: TRBJ1-1
v_gene: TRBV24-1
abundance: many

CDR3nt: TGCAGTGCTAGAGGGGCGGGACAGGGGGCAAGGGACACTGAAGCTTTCTTT
CDR3aa: CSARGAGQGARDTEAFF
d_gene: TRBD1
j_gene: TRBJ1-1
v_gene: TRBV20-1
abundance: NA

CDR3nt: TGCGCCAGCAGCCCTAATATAGCGGGGGGGTTTAGACATGAGCAGTTCTTC
CDR3aa: CASSPNIAGGFRHEQFF
d_gene: TRBD2
j_gene: TRBJ2-1
v_gene: TRBV4-3
abundance: few

CDR3nt: TGTGCCAGCAGCTTAGACGGAAACACAGATACGCAGTATTTT
CDR3aa: CASSLDGNTDTQYF
d_gene: NA
j_gene: TRBJ2-3
v_gene: TRBV7-2
abundance: NA

CDR3nt: TGTGCCAGCAGATTACTGGGGTGGACAGGACCGAACACTGAAGCTTTCTTT
CDR3aa: CASRLLGWTGPNTEAFF
d_gene: TRBD1
j_gene: TRBJ1-1
v_gene: TRBV27
abundance: few

CDR3nt: TGTGCCAGCAGCTACTCGGGGACAGATACGCAGTATTTT
CDR3aa: CASSYSGTDTQYF
d_gene: NA
j_gene: TRBJ2-3
v_gene: TRBV11-3
abundance: many

CDR3nt: TGCGCCAGCAGCTTTGGCGGGGAGAGTACAGATACGCAGTATTTT
CDR3aa: CASSFGGESTDTQYF
d_gene: NA
j_gene: TRBJ2-3
v_gene: TRBV5-1
abundance: NA

CDR3nt: TGTGCCAGCAGCTTGGTTGGGTCCATCGGGGCTTTCTTT
CDR3aa: CASSLVGSIGAFF
d_gene: NA
j_gene: TRBJ1-1
v_gene: TRBV5-4
abundance: many

CDR3nt: TGTGCCAGCAGCCCAAATATTGGAAACACCATATATTTT
CDR3aa: CASSPNIGNTIYF
d_gene: NA
j_gene: TRBJ1-3
v_gene: TRBV7-2
abundance: few

CDR3nt: TGTGCCAGCAGCTTTCAGGGTGGGCGAGACACTGAAGCTTTCTTT
CDR3aa: CASSFQGGRDTEAFF
d_gene: NA
j_gene: TRBJ1-1
v_gene: TRBV7-2
abundance: many

CDR3nt: TGTGCCAGCTCACCAGCGGACAGGGGAAATTCACCCCTCCACTTT
CDR3aa: CASSPADRGNSPLHF
d_gene: TRBD1
j_gene: TRBJ1-6
v_gene: TRBV18
abundance: NA

CDR3nt: TGTGCCAGCAGTTACGGGGGAAACACTGAAGCTTTCTTT
CDR3aa: CASSYGGNTEAFF
d_gene: NA
j_gene: TRBJ1-1
v_gene: TRBV6-2/TRBV6-3
abundance: NA

CDR3nt: TGTGCCAGCAGCGTAGGCCAAGGACTAGCGGGGGGCAATGAGCAGTTCTTC
CDR3aa: CASSVGQGLAGGNEQFF
d_gene: TRBD2
j_gene: TRBJ2-1
v_gene: TRBV9
abundance: few

CDR3nt: TGTGCCAGCAGCGCGACAGGGGACGAGCAGTACTTC
CDR3aa: CASSATGDEQYF
d_gene: TRBD1
j_gene: TRBJ2-7
v_gene: TRBV7-9
abundance: few

CDR3nt: TGTGCCAGCAGTTTAGCCCCGGACAGGGGGGCTGAAGCTTTCTTT
CDR3aa: CASSLAPDRGAEAFF
d_gene: TRBD1
j_gene: TRBJ1-1
v_gene: TRBV12-3/TRBV12-4
abundance: many

CDR3nt: TGCAGCGTGGTTGTGACAGGTGGGATGAACACTGAAGCTTTCTTT
CDR3aa: CSVVVTGGMNTEAFF
d_gene: NA
j_gene: TRBJ1-1
v_gene: TRBV29-1
abundance: many

CDR3nt: TGTGCCAGCAGCCAAGTCGGGACAGGGGAACCCTACGAGCAGTACTTC
CDR3aa: CASSQVGTGEPYEQYF
d_gene: TRBD1
j_gene: TRBJ2-7
v_gene: TRBV4-2
abundance: medium-sized

CDR3nt: TGTGCCAGTGGTGGGGCAGAAATTATCGCCGGGGAGCTGTTTTTT
CDR3aa: CASGGAEIIAGELFF
d_gene: NA
j_gene: TRBJ2-2
v_gene: TRBV6-1
abundance: NA

CDR3nt: TGCGCCAGCAGCCAAAACCCGGGACTAGCGTCTTCCGAGCAGTACTTC
CDR3aa: CASSQNPGLASSEQYF
d_gene: TRBD2
j_gene: TRBJ2-7
v_gene: TRBV4-1
abundance: few

CDR3nt: TGCAGCGTCGCCCGGGACAGGGGAAACTATGGCTACACCTTC
CDR3aa: CSVARDRGNYGYTF
d_gene: TRBD1
j_gene: TRBJ1-2
v_gene: TRBV29-1
abundance: NA

CDR3nt: TGTGCCAGCAGCCAAATCAGAGCGGGGATCGAAGAGACCCAGTACTTC
CDR3aa: CASSQIRAGIEETQYF
d_gene: TRBD2
j_gene: TRBJ2-5
v_gene: TRBV14
abundance: few

CDR3nt: TGCAGCGTTGAATTGGGACTAGCGGCGAACACCGGGGAGCTGTTTTTT
CDR3aa: CSVELGLAANTGELFF
d_gene: TRBD2
j_gene: TRBJ2-2
v_gene: TRBV29-1
abundance: few

CDR3nt: TGTGCCAGCAGCTTGAAAGGGACGTCTAACACTGAAGCTTTCTTT
CDR3aa: CASSLKGTSNTEAFF
d_gene: NA
j_gene: TRBJ1-1
v_gene: TRBV7-9
abundance: few

CDR3nt: TGTGCCAGCAGCCATGACCTCTACGAGCAGTACTTC
CDR3aa: CASSHDLYEQYF
d_gene: NA
j_gene: TRBJ2-7
v_gene: TRBV3-1
abundance: many

CDR3nt: TGTGCCAGCTCACCGGGACCCCCCGACGAGCAGTACTTC
CDR3aa: CASSPGPPDEQYF
d_gene: NA
j_gene: TRBJ2-7
v_gene: TRBV18
abundance: many

CDR3nt: TGTGCCAGCAGCCACGGCGTGAGAAAGCATGGCTACACCTTC
CDR3aa: CASSHGVRKHGYTF
d_gene: NA
j_gene: TRBJ1-2
v_gene: TRBV6-5
abundance: few

CDR3nt: TGTGCCAGCAGTCCCGGGACAGGGGAGACCCAGTACTTC
CDR3aa: CASSPGTGETQYF
d_gene: TRBD1
j_gene: TRBJ2-5
v_gene: TRBV6-5
abundance: few

CDR3nt: TGTGCCAGCGAGCGGGGGGGCGTCACAGATACGCAGTATTTT
CDR3aa: CASERGGVTDTQYF
d_gene: TRBD2
j_gene: TRBJ2-3
v_gene: TRBV6-6
abundance: NA

CDR3nt: TGTGCCAGCAGCCGGACAGGGATCGATGGCTACACCTTC
CDR3aa: CASSRTGIDGYTF
d_gene: TRBD1
j_gene: TRBJ1-2
v_gene: TRBV6-5
abundance: few

CDR3nt: TGTGCCATCAGAGAGGACAGCTATGGCTACACCTTC
CDR3aa: CAIREDSYGYTF
d_gene: NA
j_gene: TRBJ1-2
v_gene: TRBV10-3
abundance: many

CDR3nt: TGTGCCAGCACCAGCGGGACACACCGCCGGGATGAGCAGTTCTTC
CDR3aa: CASTSGTHRRDEQFF
d_gene: NA
j_gene: TRBJ2-1
v_gene: TRBV28
abundance: many

CDR3nt: TGTGCCAGTAGTGAATCCGGGCCGAGGGCCGGGGAGCTGTTTTTT
CDR3aa: CASSESGPRAGELFF
d_gene: NA
j_gene: TRBJ2-2
v_gene: TRBV19
abundance: NA

CDR3nt: TGTGCCAGCAGCCAAGATCTGTTGCCGGGCTACACCTTC
CDR3aa: CASSQDLLPGYTF
d_gene: NA
j_gene: TRBJ1-2
v_gene: TRBV4-2
abundance: NA